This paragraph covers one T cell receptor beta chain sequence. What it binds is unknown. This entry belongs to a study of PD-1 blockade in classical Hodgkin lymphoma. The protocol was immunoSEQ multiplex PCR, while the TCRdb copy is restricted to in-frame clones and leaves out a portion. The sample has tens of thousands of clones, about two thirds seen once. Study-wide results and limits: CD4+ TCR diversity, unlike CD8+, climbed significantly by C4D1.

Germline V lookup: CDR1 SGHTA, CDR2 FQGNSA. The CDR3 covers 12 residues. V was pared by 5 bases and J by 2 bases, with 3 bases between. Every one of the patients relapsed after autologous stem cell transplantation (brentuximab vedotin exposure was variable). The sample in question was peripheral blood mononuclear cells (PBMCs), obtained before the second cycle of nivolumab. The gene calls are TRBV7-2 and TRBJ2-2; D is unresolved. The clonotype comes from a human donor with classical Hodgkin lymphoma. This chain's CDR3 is CASSINTGELFF. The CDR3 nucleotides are TGTGCCAGCAGCATCAACACCGGGGAGCTGTTTTTT.